This T cell receptor beta chain was identified during a study of T cell repertoires in aging, cancer and after chemotherapy. The overall study: The whole study produced a dataset of around 9 million TCR reads.

The germline gives CDR1 SQVTM, CDR2 ANQGSEA. This CDR3 is built from 14 residues. V was cut by 4 bases and J by 2 bases, with 13 bases left in between. Amplification of TCR beta used genomic DNA extracted from peripheral blood. TRB rearrangements spanning V, D and J were amplified using mixed TRB-A/B primers. TCRdb reprocessed the multiplex PCR reads via MiXCR and lists one record per CDR3 protein. The table shows 12,000 or so distinct CDR3 sequences, with approximately 24% occurring only once. The sequence was obtained from a human donor in good health. The sequenced sample consisted of blood. The chain carries TRBV29-1 and TRBJ2-3; no clear D gene. The CDR3 DNA reads TGCAGCGTTGGAGTGGGCTCAACCACAGATACGCAGTATTTT. As protein: CSVGVGSTTDTQYF.